This T cell receptor beta chain was profiled in a study of blood T cell repertoires in COVID-19 (dated by TCRdb to 2018 to 2021). Turning to the overall study: Samples from collaborators originated in the United States, Italy and Spain and spanned both the acute and convalescent phases of COVID-19. The prospective study material was composed of cDNA or gDNA derived from T cells, B-cell-depleted T cells, or PBMCs. Subjects who had been exposed to COVID-19, were actively infected with it, or had recovered from it provided the deeply sampled blood TCRbeta repertoires that made up the dataset. The repertoires were released in a freely available public database meant as a resource for research on the immune response to SARS-CoV-2. The samples were drawn from two sources: the first 160 participants of the ongoing ImmuneRACE study, and 1,000 to 1,500 subjects contributed by 6 global collaborators. Sample metadata almost always included a de-identified subject ID, COVID-19 status, age in years and sex. Where HLA class I and class II types were available, the types were taken from metadata supplied by the sample provider, not from assay-based typing. The paper's findings and limits, for the study overall: The amount of clinical and demographic metadata varied by source and participant and was provided uncurated.

With respect to this clone: Its recognized antigen is unknown. No base-level quality is on record; no much larger clone is a single base apart.

TCRbeta CDR3 regions were amplified from genomic DNA by means of the immunoSEQ Assay, a bias-controlled multiplex PCR. On the authors' methods: Within the assay, amplification of reference gene primers was used to estimate how many nucleated cells each sample contained. To quantify the absolute abundance of each unique TCRbeta CDR3 rearrangement, sequence reads were collapsed and filtered. For each sample, productive Simpson clonality was calculated by taking the square root of Simpson's diversity index across productive rearrangements. The table comes from immuneACCESS by way of TCRdb, which keeps in-frame sequences with V and J called. Part of the clones is missing from these tables; in studies checked, under half for an unresolved V gene and the rest for unknown reasons. The V and J calls and clone size are taken from that table; D and trimming were inferred from the DNA. In this sample the table shows 65,000 to 80,000 clones, about nine tenths of which occur a single time. The ten largest clones represent 1.5% to 2% of the sample.

Whole blood was collected in K2EDTA tubes by collaborating institutions according to the institutions' own protocols. For TCRbeta analysis, collaborator samples were shipped as frozen whole blood, as isolated PBMCs, or as DNA extracted from either sample type. From cysteine to phenylalanine, the CDR3 is 17 amino acids long. The read is trimmed to its CDR3 DNA, 51 bases read in frame from base 1. V is cut back by 5 bases and J by 3 bases, with 13 bases in the junction unmatched. Based on the germline V gene, the CDR1 and CDR2 sequences are SGHTA and FQGTGA. This sequence uses TRBV7-3 and TRBJ2-3; 8 of the junction bases match TRBD1. The sequencing input was peripheral blood. The sequence derives from a man aged 30 to 45 with acute or convalescent COVID-19. The DNA sequence is given as TGTGCCAGCAGCCCTGACCCCAGGGGGCCCATAACAGATACGCAGTATTTT. Translated, this is CASSPDPRGPITDTQYF. The reference TRBV7-3 and TRBJ2-3 proteins fill in what lies around the CDR3, so the full variable domain reads GAGVSQTPSNKVTEKGKYVELRCDPISGHTALYWYRQSLGQGPEFLIYFQGTGAADDSGLPNDRFFAVRPEGSVSTLKIQRTERGDSAVYLCASSPDPRGPITDTQYFGPGTRLTVL.